One TCR beta chain is described in this entry. As yet, its antigen is unknown. Data came from immunoSEQ multiplex PCR; TCRdb stores just in-frame clones and leaves some out. The sample contains 80,000 to 95,000 clones, just over 90% of which appear only once. These data belong to a study of OX40 agonist ivuxolimab in advanced cancers. About the study: Recorded diagnoses for dose-escalation patients were hepatocellular carcinoma, melanoma, renal cell or head and neck cancer. Overall study results and limits: Specificity for antigen went undetermined in the expanded peripheral T cells. Averaged across samples, CD8+ T cells carried more expanded clones than CD4+ did.

Germline CDR1 and CDR2: SNHLY and FYNNEI. This CDR3 is 15 amino acids long. The germline V and J ends were trimmed by 3 bases and 1 base, with 12 bases remaining between them. With baseline, cycle 4 day 1, and cycle 7 day 1 as timepoints, blood was sampled. The source is an adult with an advanced solid tumor such as melanoma, head and neck, liver or kidney cancer. This specimen consisted of CD4+ or CD8+ T cells sorted from blood, obtained in a trial of the OX40 agonist ivuxolimab. J is TRBJ1-1 and V is TRBV2; D gene unclear. The chain's CDR3 is CASSDLPGGNTEAFF. In DNA, the CDR3 is TGTGCCAGCAGTGATCTCCCTGGTGGGAACACTGAAGCTTTCTTT.